The 28 T cell receptor beta chains presented below share a single source sample, sequenced in a study of cytomegalovirus exposure and HLA in healthy donors. PCR involved 60 Vbeta and 13 Jbeta primers. TCRdb's table, derived via immunoSEQ multiplex PCR, lists solely in-frame clones and lacks some. The sample holds tens of thousands of clones, roughly four fifths seen once. Sequences were obtained from PBMCs. These TCRs come from a woman between 50 and 59 years old in good health and CMV-seropositive.

This clone occurred a few times. The CDR3 nucleotides are TGCGCCAGCAGCCCACAGGGGATGGGGTCGGATACGCAGTATTTT. It translates to CASSPQGMGSDTQYF. The chain employs TRBV4-1 and TRBJ2-3; 7 nucleotides agree with TRBD1. CDR3 length equals 15 residues. Germline V gene sequence: CDR1 MGHRA, CDR2 YSYEKL. V dropped 4 bases and J dropped 6; count of bases not matched to a gene: 10.

V gene TRBV5-1 combines with J gene TRBJ2-5; 10 nucleotides align to TRBD2. The CDR3 has 17 amino acids. V shed 0 bases and J 5 bases; nucleotides not matched to a gene: 10. CDR1 SGHRS and CDR2 YFSETQ come from the germline V gene. CDR3 loop: CASSLVAGGSVWETQYF. CDR3 DNA: TGCGCCAGCAGCTTGGTAGCGGGAGGAAGCGTTTGGGAGACCCAGTACTTC.

The chain combines TRBV30 with TRBJ1-4, with D possibly being TRBD1 (5 bases). Germline V lookup: CDR1 GTSNPN, CDR2 SVGIG (reference sequence). This CDR3 is 14 amino acids long. Trimming pared 0 bases from V and 8 bases from J, leaving 13 bases between. CDR3 protein: CAWSVLGGVEKLFF. The CDR3 bases are TGTGCCTGGAGTGTACTGGGGGGAGTCGAAAAACTGTTTTTT.

The V gene is TRBV28, the J gene TRBJ2-3; D gene ambiguous. The CDR3 consists of 12 residues. Germline V gene sequence: CDR1 MDHEN, CDR2 SYDVKM. Trimming cost V 8 bases and J 0 bases, with 6 bases left between them. The CDR3 DNA is TGTGCCAGCGGCAGGAGCACAGATACGCAGTATTTT. Translation: CASGRSTDTQYF. Based on the CDR3 plus reference TRBV28 and TRBJ2-3, the full variable domain is DVKVTQSSRYLVKRTGEKVFLECVQDMDHENMFWYRQDPGLGLRLIYFSYDVKMKEKGDIPEGYSVSREKKERFSLILESASTNQTSMYLCASGRSTDTQYFGPGTRLTVL.

This chain joins TRBV10-3 and TRBJ2-7; 9 bases align to TRBD1. The CDR3 contains 14 residues. With V trimmed by 6 bases and J by 0 bases, 3 bases remained unmatched. Per germline, CDR1 ENHRY and CDR2 SYGVKD. CDR3 sequence reads: CAIRDRGFSYEQYF. The CDR3 region has the DNA TGTGCCATCAGGGACAGGGGTTTCTCCTACGAGCAGTACTTC.

V and J are TRBV5-1 and TRBJ2-7; 8 positions agree with TRBD1. This CDR3 comprises 14 residues. J gave up 3 bases and V 3 bases, and 5 bases lay outside the gene matches. The germline V gene encodes CDR1 SGHRS and CDR2 YFSETQ. CDR3 amino acids: CASSSRQGNYEQYF. The CDR3 DNA sequence: TGCGCCAGCAGCTCGAGACAGGGGAACTACGAGCAGTACTTC. Drawing the rest from reference TRBV5-1 and TRBJ2-7, the complete variable domain is KAGVTQTPRYLIKTRGQQVTLSCSPISGHRSVSWYQQTPGQGLQFLFEYFSETQRNKGNFPGRFSGRQFSNSRSEMNVSTLELGDSALYLCASSSRQGNYEQYFGPGTRLTVT.

The chain is built from TRBV27 and TRBJ1-1; D might be TRBD1 (6 bases). Trimming pared 5 bases from V and 5 bases from J, leaving 15 bases between. CDR1 is MNHEY, CDR2 SMNVEV, per germline (reference sequence). The CDR3 length is 14 residues. CDR3 amino acids: CASSRGRGRTEAFF. CDR3 nucleotides: TGTGCCAGCAGTAGGGGCAGGGGAAGAACTGAAGCTTTCTTT.

The gene calls are TRBV5-1 and TRBJ2-7, with D tentatively TRBD1 (5 bases). V was trimmed by 5 bases and J by 4 bases, leaving 16 bases between them. Germline CDR1 is SGHRS and CDR2 is YFSETQ. The CDR3 has 14 residues. The CDR3 here is CASSSSPQGYEQYF. The CDR3 DNA reads TGCGCCAGCAGTTCGAGCCCCCAGGGTTACGAGCAGTACTTC.

The chain recombines TRBV7-9 with TRBJ2-7, with TRBD1 matching 9 bases. Germline loops: CDR1 SEHNR, CDR2 FQNEAQ (reference sequence). The CDR3 has 15 amino acids. V was clipped by 5 bases and J by 5 bases; unmatched bases: 10. The DNA of the CDR3 is TGTGCCAGCAGCAAAGCCGGGACAGGGATCCACGAGCAGTACTTC. Translating gives CASSKAGTGIHEQYF.

The chain links TRBV27 to TRBJ1-1; perhaps TRBD1 as D (6 bases). The CDR3 runs to 13 residues. The germline V and J ends were trimmed by 5 bases and 6 bases, with 13 bases remaining between them. The germline V gene encodes CDR1 MNHEY and CDR2 SMNVEV (reference sequence). CDR3 sequence (DNA): TGTGCCAGCAGTCAAAACAGGGATGCTGAAGCTTTCTTT. It is translated as CASSQNRDAEAFF.

The chain has TRBV6-1 and TRBJ1-2; D may be TRBD1 (6 bases). CDR3 length: 15 residues. Germline V gene data show CDR1 as MNHNS and CDR2 as SASEGT. Between the trimmed V and J ends, which lost 7 bases and 0 bases, there was a span of 15 bases. The CDR3 bases are TGTGCCAGCATTCGGGACACCTTTGCTAACTATGGCTACACCTTC. Translating gives CASIRDTFANYGYTF.

CDR3 nucleotide sequence: TGTGCCAGCAGCGGGGGACTAGTGAACGAGCAGTACTTC. It is translated as CASSGGLVNEQYF. The chain uses TRBV5-4 and TRBJ2-7; 8 nucleotides align to TRBD2. The junction had 5 bases not matched to a gene; V was cut back by 4 bases and J by 5 bases. This CDR3 spans 13 amino acids. CDR1 and CDR2 (germline): SGHNT, YYREEE (reference sequence).

Only a few counts were recorded for this clone. The chain joins TRBV6-6 to TRBJ2-7; 14 bases are shared with TRBD2. CDR1 MNHNY and CDR2 SVGAGI come from the germline V gene (reference sequence). This CDR3 region has 13 residues. The CDR3 reads CAGRGLAGGEQYF. The CDR3 DNA follows: TGTGCGGGGAGAGGACTAGCGGGAGGCGAGCAGTACTTC.

Concerning this clone: The junction departs from germline at one end; a sequencing error may be responsible. V gene TRBV19 combines with J gene TRBJ2-3; 8 positions agree with TRBD2. This CDR3 is 15 amino acids long. Germline values: CDR1 LNHDA, CDR2 SQIVND (reference sequence). Here the CDR3 DNA reads TGTGCCAGTAGGATAGTAGCGGGACTCACAGATACGCAGTATTTT. Its translation: CASRIVAGLTDTQYF.

Only a few counts were recorded for this clone. The rearrangement uses TRBV9 and TRBJ1-2; D is possibly TRBD1 (5 bases). V lost 4 bases and J 3 bases, leaving 16 bases between the germline ends. The CDR3 spans 15 residues. The V gene's germline CDR1 is SGDLS and CDR2 YYNGEE. In nucleotides, the CDR3 is TGTGCCAGCAGCCCCCAAGGGTCAGGGCACTATGGCTACACCTTC. Translating gives CASSPQGSGHYGYTF.

This chain connects TRBV5-6 to TRBJ1-4; D possibly corresponds to TRBD1 (6 bases). V lost 2 bases and J lost 8, with 16 bases in between. The length of the CDR3 is 15 residues. CDR1 is SGHDT, CDR2 YYEEEE, per germline. CDR3 bases: TGTGCCAGCAGCTTCCCACAGGGAGCTGACGAAAAACTGTTTTTT. As protein: CASSFPQGADEKLFF.

This chain connects TRBV7-2 to TRBJ2-3, with a tentative D call TRBD1 (5 bases). CDR1 and CDR2 from the germline V gene are SGHTA and FQGNSA. Between the trimmed V and J ends, which lost 6 bases and 6 bases, there was a span of 13 bases. The CDR3 extends over 13 amino acids. The CDR3 reads CASSPRVADTQYF. The CDR3, as DNA: TGTGCCAGCAGTCCCAGGGTCGCGGATACGCAGTATTTT.

On this clone itself: An end of the junction differs from the germline gene, which may be a read error. The gene calls are TRBV6-6 and TRBJ1-3; no reliable D call. In germline, CDR1 is MNHNY, CDR2 SVGAGI (reference sequence). This CDR3 region has 12 residues. CDR3 region: CASTANLGERRF. The CDR3 bases are TGTGCCAGCACTGCAAACCTCGGGGAACGTAGATTT.

This sequence joins TRBV5-1 and TRBJ2-1, with 12 bases fitting TRBD2. The germline gives CDR1 SGHRS, CDR2 YFSETQ. Trimming removed 4 bases from V and 7 bases from J; junction bases left unmatched: 3. The CDR3 totals 14 residues. DNA of the CDR3: TGCGCCAGCAGCCCTAGCGGGAGGGCGAATGAGCAGTTCTTC. Protein: CASSPSGRANEQFF.

The chain couples TRBV6-5 to TRBJ1-1; the D gene is possibly TRBD1 (5 bases). The CDR3 consists of 14 residues. Trimming left V 7 bases short and J 0 bases short, with 12 bases between. The V gene's germline CDR1 is MNHEY and CDR2 SVGAGI. Written as DNA, the CDR3 is TGTGCCAGCAAACCCGACAGCTTGAACACTGAAGCTTTCTTT. Translated: CASKPDSLNTEAFF.

This clone was detected only once. J is TRBJ2-1 and V is TRBV19; no firm D call. Trimming stripped 3 bases from V and 9 bases from J, with 21 bases between. CDR3 length: 16 residues. Germline CDR1 reads LNHDA; CDR2 reads SQIVND (reference sequence). The CDR3 protein is CASSIRVLTGGAEQFF. In DNA form, the CDR3 reads TGTGCCAGTAGTATCCGGGTCCTGACTGGTGGAGCTGAGCAGTTCTTC. Full variable domain (rest looked up from reference TRBV19 and TRBJ2-1): DGGITQSPKYLFRKEGQNVTLSCEQNLNHDAMYWYRQDPGQGLRLIYYSQIVNDFQKGDIAEGYSVSREKKESFPLTVTSAQKNPTAFYLCASSIRVLTGGAEQFFGPGTRLTVL.

The genes are TRBV5-5 and TRBJ2-7; D unclear. Germline CDR1 reads SGHKS; CDR2 reads YYEKEE (reference sequence). The V end was cut by 2 bases, the J end by 7 bases, with 7 bases between. The CDR3 is made up of 11 amino acids. For the CDR3, the DNA is TGTGCCAGCAGCTTTCCCGGTGAGCAGTACTTC. This sequence encodes CASSFPGEQYF.

The J gene is TRBJ2-3, the V gene TRBV6-5, with a weak D call TRBD1 (5 bases). Trimming took 0 bases from V and 6 from J, leaving 7 bases between them. The V gene's germline CDR1 is MNHEY and CDR2 SVGAGI. The CDR3 is 13 residues long. CDR3 sequence (DNA): TGTGCCAGCAGTTACTCAGGGGTGGATACGCAGTATTTT. As protein: CASSYSGVDTQYF.

Only a few counts were recorded for this clone. The V call is TRBV7-9, the J call TRBJ2-1; TRBD2 agrees at 12 bases. This CDR3 has 16 amino acids. J was trimmed by 6 bases and V by 7 bases; bases with no gene match: 10. The germline gives CDR1 SEHNR, CDR2 FQNEAQ (reference sequence). The CDR3 loop reads CASTIRTSGIGNEQFF. In DNA form, the CDR3 reads TGTGCCAGCACCATCAGGACTAGCGGGATCGGCAATGAGCAGTTCTTC.

The rearrangement links TRBV5-6 to TRBJ1-2, with D possibly being TRBD1 (5 bases). CDR1 is SGHDT, CDR2 YYEEEE, per germline. The CDR3 has 13 amino acids. V dropped 5 bases and J dropped 8 bases, with 16 bases sitting between them. CDR3 sequence: CASSFGAGGGYTF. In DNA form, the CDR3 reads TGTGCCAGCAGTTTCGGGGCAGGAGGGGGCTACACCTTC.

The V and J genes are TRBV19 and TRBJ1-6, with D maybe TRBD1 (6 bases). V shed 5 bases and J shed 7 bases, with 18 bases lying between them. This CDR3 comprises 16 residues. Germline V lookup: CDR1 LNHDA, CDR2 SQIVND (reference sequence). CDR3 region: CASSLSPWTANSPLHF. DNA of the CDR3: TGTGCCAGTAGTCTCTCCCCATGGACAGCCAATTCACCCCTCCACTTT.

V usage is TRBV7-2 and J usage is TRBJ2-2; 10 bases are a match to TRBD2. Germline values: CDR1 SGHTA, CDR2 FQGNSA. After removal of 4 bases from V and 5 bases from J, the junction contained 1 base not matched to a gene. The CDR3 totals 14 residues. The CDR3 loop is CASSSGLATGELFF. CDR3 nucleotides: TGTGCCAGCAGCTCGGGACTAGCGACCGGGGAGCTGTTTTTT.

This chain joins TRBV4-1 and TRBJ2-5, with D perhaps matching TRBD2 (5 bases). The J call may be mistaken, given a closer DNA end match to TRBJ2-7. The CDR3 length is 13 residues. CDR1 and CDR2 from the germline V gene are MGHRA and YSYEKL. The CDR3, as DNA: TGCGCCAGCAGCCACAGACGGGACTACGAGCAGTACTTC. This codes for CASSHRRDYEQYF.